These 6 T cell receptor beta chains were sequenced from one sample in a study of T cells in Graves' hyperthyroidism and ophthalmopathy. RNA transcripts provided the source from which TCR beta CDR3 regions were amplified. The TCR CDR3 was amplified in a first-round RT-PCR using the HTBI primer set. TCRdb reanalysed the multiplex PCR reads using MiXCR and keeps one entry per CDR3 protein. The table lists about 290,000 distinct CDR3 sequences, approximately 15% of them singletons. Sequencing was carried out using blood. The receptors derive from a woman aged 40 to 50 with Graves' hyperthyroidism.

V and J are TRBV30 and TRBJ2-7; 10 bases fit TRBD1. Germline CDR1 and CDR2: GTSNPN and SVGIG (reference sequence). V shed 2 bases and J 3 bases; nucleotides not matched to a gene: 10. CDR3 length: 16 residues. CDR3 amino acids: CAWSTGQGFGLYEQYF. The CDR3 nucleotides are TGTGCCTGGAGTACGGGACAGGGGTTCGGACTCTACGAGCAGTACTTC. Full variable domain (missing parts from reference TRBV30 and TRBJ2-7): SQTIHQWPATLVQPVGSPLSLECTVEGTSNPNLYWYRQAAGRGLQLLFYSVGIGQISSEVPQNLSASRPQDRQFILSSKKLLLSDSGFYLCAWSTGQGFGLYEQYFGPGTRLTVT.

This clonotype showed up many times. The chain's CDR3 is CASSWGNARTNEKLFF. CDR3 coding DNA: TGTGCCAGCAGCTGGGGGAATGCAAGAACTAATGAAAAACTGTTTTTT. J is TRBJ1-4 and V is TRBV7-9; a possible D gene is TRBD1 (5 bases). The CDR3 totals 16 residues. Germline V CDR1 and CDR2: SEHNR, FQNEAQ (reference sequence). Trimming shortened V by 4 bases and J by 1 base, and 13 bases separated the two germline ends.

The table lists this clonotype with many counts. The chain employs TRBV10-1 and TRBJ1-2; D remains unclear. Germline V CDR1 and CDR2: WNHNN, SYGVQD (reference sequence). V was pared by 0 bases and J by 6 bases, with 11 bases between. CDR3 size: 14 residues. DNA of the CDR3: TGCGCCAGCAGTGAGTCGAGACAATTTCATGGCTACACCTTC. Translation: CASSESRQFHGYTF.

This clonotype was seen ten or more times. This chain links TRBV29-1 with TRBJ2-7; no reliable D call. Germline loops: CDR1 SQVTM, CDR2 ANQGSEA. The CDR3 is made up of 12 amino acids. Trimming removed 4 bases at V and 0 bases at J, with 7 bases between. The CDR3 sequence: CSVVGSSYEQYF. DNA of the CDR3: TGCAGCGTTGTCGGAAGCTCCTACGAGCAGTACTTC.

Ten or more counts support this clonotype. V is TRBV20-1 and J is TRBJ1-4; unclear D gene. The CDR3 consists of 15 residues. V was shortened by 0 bases and J by 6 bases, with 14 bases between the two germline ends. Germline V CDR1 and CDR2: DFQATT, SNEGSKA (reference sequence). As DNA, the CDR3 is TGCAGTGCTAGAGATCTCGACGTCTTCGATGAAAAACTGTTTTTT. Translation: CSARDLDVFDEKLFF.

The V and J genes are TRBV4-1 and TRBJ1-2, with D unresolved. Deletions cut 0 bases from V and 5 bases from J, with 19 bases between. The germline CDR1 and CDR2 sequences are MGHRA and YSYEKL. The CDR3 has 17 residues. The CDR3: CASSQDIPEERPYGYTF. The CDR3 bases are TGCGCCAGCAGCCAAGATATCCCCGAGGAAAGGCCGTATGGCTACACCTTC.